These 14 T cell receptor beta chains originate from one sample sequenced in a study of cytotoxic CD8 clonotypes in ibrutinib-treated CLL. TCRdb keeps only in-frame clones here, not all; method: immunoSEQ multiplex PCR. The profile shows 150,000 to 200,000 clones, about 88% of them singletons. The input for sequencing was PBMCs, taken at disease progression, from a patient treated with ibrutinib. The receptors were gathered from a human donor with chronic lymphocytic leukemia.

The rearrangement uses TRBV5-1 and TRBJ1-2; no firm D call. Trimming took off 4 bases at V and 8 bases at J, with 24 bases between the two ends. Germline V gene lookup returns CDR1 SGHRS and CDR2 YFSETQ. This CDR3 spans 16 amino acids. The CDR3 DNA is TGCGCCAGCAGCAAGGCCACTGGGTTTGATTCGATAGGCTACACCTTC. This sequence encodes CASSKATGFDSIGYTF.

The chain carries TRBV6-5 and TRBJ2-7; D is uncertain. The V end lost 0 bases, the J end lost 2 bases, and 14 bases lay between the germline ends. This CDR3 region has 16 residues. CDR1 and CDR2 (germline): MNHEY, SVGAGI. CDR3 in amino acids: CASSYSKVGSAYEQYF. DNA of the CDR3: TGTGCCAGCAGTTACTCGAAAGTTGGTTCGGCCTACGAGCAGTACTTC.

The chain joins TRBV7-3 to TRBJ1-1; D gene uncertain. The V gene's germline CDR1 is SGHTA and CDR2 FQGTGA. The CDR3 runs to 14 residues. Trimming removed 4 bases from V and 8 bases from J, with 17 bases in between. The CDR3 bases are TGTGCCAGCAGCTCCCTCGCCGTGTACTCCGAAGCTTTCTTT. Translated, it gives CASSSLAVYSEAFF.

CDR3 amino acids: CASSPRQGAYDEQFF. Written as DNA, the CDR3 is TGTGCCAGCAGCCCACGACAGGGGGCTTACGATGAGCAGTTCTTC. V and J are TRBV7-9 and TRBJ2-1, with 10 bases that match TRBD1. Per the germline V gene, CDR1 is SEHNR and CDR2 is FQNEAQ (reference sequence). Trimming at V came to 5 bases and at J to 8 bases, leaving 9 bases not matched to a gene. The CDR3 has 15 residues.

This chain uses TRBV27 with TRBJ2-1; D may correspond to TRBD1 or TRBD2 (5 bases each). V was trimmed by 7 bases and J by 8 bases, leaving 18 bases between them. CDR1 and CDR2 from the germline V gene are MNHEY and SMNVEV (reference sequence). This CDR3 spans 14 amino acids. CDR3 sequence (DNA): TGTGCCAGCAAGTTTATAGAGGGGTTCGATGAGCAGTTCTTC. The encoded protein is CASKFIEGFDEQFF.

This clone was detected once. This sequence joins TRBV5-1 and TRBJ2-1; TRBD2 aligns across 10 bases. This CDR3 region has 15 residues. With 4 bases clipped from V and 8 bases from J, the junction kept 9 bases outside the gene matches. Germline lookup yields CDR1 SGHRS and CDR2 YFSETQ. For the CDR3, the DNA is TGCGCCAGCAGCCTAACTAGCGGGAAAGTCTATGAGCAGTTCTTC. Its translation is CASSLTSGKVYEQFF.

In its sample, this clone was seen once. V gene TRBV4-1 combines with J gene TRBJ1-3; no definite D call. V was shortened by 0 bases and J by 2 bases, with 8 bases between the two germline ends. The CDR3 contains 15 residues. CDR1 is MGHRA, CDR2 YSYEKL, per germline. The CDR3 spells CASSQDRRAGNTIYF. The CDR3 DNA reads as TGCGCCAGCAGCCAAGATCGGCGAGCTGGAAACACCATATATTTT.

This clone appeared once. The chain joins TRBV6-6 to TRBJ1-1; D possibly corresponds to TRBD1 (5 bases). Deletions cut 0 bases from V and 7 bases from J, with 15 bases between. This CDR3 is 15 amino acids long. The germline V gene has CDR1 MNHNY and CDR2 SVGAGI (reference sequence). The CDR3 spells CASSYSLGGSSEAFF. DNA for the CDR3: TGTGCCAGCAGTTACTCCCTTGGGGGGTCGAGTGAAGCTTTCTTT.

The chain employs TRBV7-9 and TRBJ2-3, with D possibly matching TRBD2 (5 bases). Germline V lookup: CDR1 SEHNR, CDR2 FQNEAQ (reference sequence). The CDR3 covers 14 residues. Trimming took 1 base from V and 6 from J, leaving 11 bases between them. The CDR3 DNA reads TGTGCCAGCAGCTTAGTGTGGGAGCGGGATACGCAGTATTTT. This codes for CASSLVWERDTQYF.

The chain joins TRBV5-1 to TRBJ2-5; 7 nucleotides agree with TRBD1. The CDR3 has 14 residues. Germline V lookup: CDR1 SGHRS, CDR2 YFSETQ. V was clipped by 5 bases and J by 2 bases; unmatched bases: 6. CDR3 DNA: TGCGCCAGCAGGGCGCAGGACAGGCAAGAGACCCAGTACTTC. It specifies CASRAQDRQETQYF.

With respect to this clone: The junction shows a germline mismatch at one end, possibly a read error. The chain recombines TRBV6-1 with TRBJ1-1, with D possibly TRBD1 on 5 matching bases. Germline V gene lookup returns CDR1 MNHNS and CDR2 SASEGT. The CDR3 spans 15 residues. CDR3 bases: TGTGCCAGCAGTGATGGGGGTCAAGGGAACCCTGAAGCTTTCTTT. Protein sequence: CASSDGGQGNPEAFF.

This clone appeared a few times. The J gene is TRBJ2-2, the V gene TRBV5-8; 11 bases are a match to TRBD2. The germline V gene encodes CDR1 SGHTS and CDR2 YDEGEE. V was clipped by 2 bases and J by 5 bases; unmatched bases: 8. The CDR3 is made up of 17 amino acids. The CDR3 reads CASSFFLAGGRTGELFF. DNA for the CDR3: TGTGCCAGCAGCTTCTTCCTAGCGGGAGGACGGACCGGGGAGCTGTTTTTT.

V gene TRBV10-3 combines with J gene TRBJ2-1; TRBD2 agrees at 7 bases. This CDR3 has 16 residues. V shed 0 bases, J shed 2 bases, and the junction held 4 bases outside the gene matches. Looked up from germline, CDR1 is ENHRY and CDR2 is SYGVKD. The DNA for the CDR3 is TGTGCCATCAGTGAGTCTAAGCGGGGAGCCTACAATGAGCAGTTCTTC. Translated: CAISESKRGAYNEQFF.

Ten or more counts support this clone. This specimen includes other DNA sequences encoding the same CDR3. This rearrangement joins TRBV7-2 to TRBJ2-7, with D uncertain. Germline V gene lookup returns CDR1 SGHTA and CDR2 FQGNSA. V lost 0 bases and J lost 0, with 6 bases in between. This CDR3 has 14 amino acids. For the CDR3, the DNA is TGTGCCAGCAGCTTAGCGTTAAGCTCCTACGAGCAGTACTTC. Translated, it gives CASSLALSSYEQYF.